This entry lists 17 T cell receptor beta chains sequenced from one sample in a study of vaccination and CD4 T cells after COVID-19. Cultured CD4+ T cell DNA was sequenced using the Oncomine TCR Beta short-read assay. Each CDR3 protein gets one entry after TCRdb re-called the PCR reads with MiXCR. The sample lists some 18,000 distinct CDR3 sequences; 78% were seen once. Treatment here: roughly nine-day PBMC culture with coronavirus spike peptide pools or control peptides (ViraFEST assay). For these TCRs, the target antigens are not known. Specimen: CD4+ T cells from blood, cultured in vitro, collected after SARS-CoV-2 vaccination. Receptor source: a human donor who received a COVID-19 vaccine.

This rearrangement joins TRBV24-1 to TRBJ2-2, with 10 bases matching TRBD1. Germline assignment: CDR1 KGHDR and CDR2 SFDVKD. After removal of 3 bases from V and 2 bases from J, the junction contained 11 bases not matched to a gene. The CDR3 consists of 19 residues. CDR3 DNA: TGTGCCACCAGTGATCCGACAGGGGGCCAAAACTTTAACACCGGGGAGCTGTTTTTT. This sequence encodes CATSDPTGGQNFNTGELFF.

The chain has TRBV20-1 and TRBJ2-7; D not resolved. The CDR3 contains 17 residues. Trimming took 0 bases from V and 5 from J, leaving 23 bases between them. Per the germline V gene, CDR1 is DFQATT and CDR2 is SNEGSKA (reference sequence). The CDR3 loop reads CSARDATKSRQKDEQYF. The CDR3 region has the DNA TGCAGTGCTAGAGATGCCACGAAGAGTAGGCAGAAGGACGAGCAGTACTTC.

The chain uses TRBV20-1 and TRBJ2-5; possibly TRBD1 for D (5 bases). Germline V CDR1 and CDR2: DFQATT, SNEGSKA (reference sequence). The V and J ends lost 0 bases and 4 bases respectively, with 18 bases between them. The CDR3 sequence is 16 residues long. Here the CDR3 DNA reads TGCAGTGCTAGAGATCAGGGCAGGGCGACCTTAGAGACCCAGTACTTC. Amino acids: CSARDQGRATLETQYF.

This clonotype was observed a handful of times. The rearrangement links TRBV2 to TRBJ2-5; perhaps D is TRBD1 or TRBD2 (5 bases each). Between the trimmed V and J ends, which lost 7 bases and 5 bases, there was a span of 11 bases. Per germline, CDR1 SNHLY and CDR2 FYNNEI. The CDR3 totals 12 residues. This CDR3 reads CASITRGETQYF. The CDR3 DNA reads as TGTGCCAGCATTACTAGGGGTGAGACCCAGTACTTC.

The chain couples TRBV7-2 to TRBJ1-2; weak D call: TRBD1 (6 bases). V was cut by 5 bases and J by 4 bases, with 23 bases left in between. Germline lookup yields CDR1 SGHTA and CDR2 FQGNSA. The CDR3 has 17 amino acids. CDR3 sequence reads: CASSRRGGGADIYGYTF. In DNA form, the CDR3 reads TGTGCCAGCAGCCGTCGGGGCGGGGGGGCGGATATCTATGGCTACACCTTC. The whole variable domain, remainder taken from reference TRBV7-2 and TRBJ1-2, is GAGVSQSPSNKVTEKGKDVELRCDPISGHTALYWYRQSLGQGLEFLIYFQGNSAPDKSGLPSDRFSAERTGGSVSTLTIQRTQQEDSAVYLCASSRRGGGADIYGYTFGSGTRLTVV.

The chain has TRBV6-1 and TRBJ1-2; D is unresolved. V lost 0 bases and J lost 4, with 15 bases in between. Germline V gene lookup returns CDR1 MNHNS and CDR2 SASEGT. The CDR3 is made up of 16 amino acids. The CDR3 DNA reads as TGTGCCAGCAGTGAAGCGGCCGGCAGGAACGTCTATGGCTACACCTTC. Translated, it gives CASSEAAGRNVYGYTF.

The V and J genes are TRBV20-1 and TRBJ1-5, with 12 bases matching TRBD1. V was clipped by 4 bases and J by 1 base; unmatched bases: 14. The CDR3 runs 19 residues. Germline assignment: CDR1 DFQATT and CDR2 SNEGSKA (reference sequence). The chain's CDR3 is CSATDLSGQGARSNQPQHF. The CDR3 DNA follows: TGCAGTGCTACCGACCTTTCGGGACAGGGGGCGCGGAGCAATCAGCCCCAGCATTTT.

This clonotype turned up a few times. V is TRBV7-3 and J is TRBJ1-1; D not certain. Trimming took 5 bases from V and 1 from J, leaving 11 bases between them. In germline, CDR1 is SGHTA, CDR2 FQGTGA. This CDR3 has 14 amino acids. CDR3 protein: CASSPRPGNTEAFF. The CDR3 DNA sequence: TGTGCCAGCAGCCCTCGGCCGGGGAACACTGAAGCTTTCTTT.

This clonotype appeared once. The chain joins TRBV30 to TRBJ1-3; possibly TRBD1 for D (5 bases). CDR1 is GTSNPN, CDR2 SVGIG, per germline (reference sequence). This CDR3 is built from 14 residues. The V end lost 4 bases, the J end lost 3 bases, and 13 bases lay between the germline ends. The CDR3 nucleotides are TGTGCCTGGAAAGAGGGGAACGTTGGAAACACCATATATTTT. Its protein product is CAWKEGNVGNTIYF.

The gene calls are TRBV12-3 or TRBV12-4 and TRBJ2-2; 11 bases map to TRBD1. The CDR3 totals 15 residues. V was clipped by 6 bases and J by 6 bases; unmatched bases: 6. The CDR3 coding sequence is TGTGCCAGCAGACCGGACAGGGGGCTCGCCGGGGAGCTGTTTTTT. Translated, it gives CASRPDRGLAGELFF.

The genes are TRBV27 and TRBJ1-6, with D hard to call. Trimming cost V 4 bases and J 1 base, with 5 bases left between them. The length of the CDR3 is 14 residues. Germline V CDR1 and CDR2: MNHEY, SMNVEV (reference sequence). The CDR3 DNA reads TGTGCCAGCAGTTCGTATTCCTATAATTCACCCCTCCACTTT. It codes for CASSSYSYNSPLHF.

V usage is TRBV12-5 and J usage is TRBJ1-6; D gene ambiguous. Germline V gene lookup returns CDR1 LGHNT and CDR2 FRNRAP. Deletions cut 6 bases from V and 2 bases from J, with 14 bases between. The CDR3 runs to 16 residues. Here the CDR3 reads CASGPSAHAYNSPLHF. The CDR3 DNA follows: TGTGCTAGTGGGCCCTCGGCCCATGCCTATAATTCACCCCTCCACTTT.

The CDR3 nucleotides read TGTGCCAGCAGCTCACAGGCCGGCAGTGGAAACACCATATATTTT. This gives the protein CASSSQAGSGNTIYF. The chain carries TRBV7-2 and TRBJ1-3, with D perhaps TRBD1 (5 bases). Trimming pared 4 bases from V and 3 bases from J, leaving 13 bases between. The CDR3 totals 15 residues. Germline CDR1 and CDR2: SGHTA and FQGNSA.

There are a few counts of this clonotype. V is TRBV20-1 and J is TRBJ2-5; possibly TRBD1 for D (6 bases). Germline values: CDR1 DFQATT, CDR2 SNEGSKA (reference sequence). There are 16 residues in the CDR3. The V gene lost 2 bases and the J gene lost 2 bases, with 18 bases spanning the gap. CDR3 coding DNA: TGCAGTGCTAGAACAGGTGAAGTACAGGGACAAGAGACCCAGTACTTC. Protein sequence: CSARTGEVQGQETQYF.

The sample holds one count of this clonotype. This chain joins TRBV6-2 or TRBV6-3 and TRBJ2-5; TRBD1 or TRBD2 may be the D gene (7 bases each). V was pared by 0 bases and J by 0 bases, with 20 bases between. From germline, CDR1 is MNHEY and CDR2 SVGEGT. This CDR3 has 19 amino acids. CDR3 nucleotide sequence: TGTGCCAGCAGTTACTCGATTGTCAGGGGGGGGGCTCACCAAGAGACCCAGTACTTC. Protein product: CASSYSIVRGGAHQETQYF.

This clonotype was detected only a few times. V is TRBV24-1 and J is TRBJ1-2; a possible D gene is TRBD1 (6 bases). The CDR3 sequence is 14 residues long. The germline gives CDR1 KGHDR, CDR2 SFDVKD. V was trimmed by 4 bases and J by 2 bases, leaving 10 bases between them. CDR3 protein: CATSDPGQNYGYTF. CDR3 DNA: TGTGCCACCAGTGACCCAGGACAGAACTATGGCTACACCTTC.

This CDR3 is CSAKDSIKGYTEAFF. The CDR3 DNA reads TGCAGTGCTAAAGACTCGATCAAGGGTTACACTGAAGCTTTCTTT. This chain uses TRBV20-1 with TRBJ1-1; D is unresolved. V lost 4 bases and J lost 3, with 18 bases in between. Germline V lookup: CDR1 DFQATT, CDR2 SNEGSKA (reference sequence). The CDR3 has 15 amino acids.